There are many counts of the clone carrying this TCR beta chain. What it recognizes is unknown. TCRdb fed the reads into MiXCR, producing one record per CDR3 protein. Found here are roughly 630,000 distinct CDR3 sequences, about 24% of them singletons; the top ten hold 6.5% to 10%. Germline lookup yields CDR1 SEHNR and CDR2 FQNEAQ (reference sequence). This CDR3 contains 16 residues. V gave up 5 bases and J gave up 4 bases; unmatched junction bases: 11. This specimen belongs to a study of T cell repertoires in cytomegalovirus infection. About the research overall: Through public TCR beta signatures, both CMV infection and matching HLA type were indicated. Regarding the study as a whole: Predominance within the ex vivo response was attributable to HLA-C-restricted CMV-specific TCR beta clonotypes. People with CMV and the relevant HLA were identified by cumulative public TCR beta family frequency.

Material for sequencing was CD8+ T cells from PBMCs. The receptor was derived from a human donor in good health (CMV status not recorded). Some clones in this sample may be carry-over from other donors' samples. This chain connects TRBV7-9 to TRBJ2-5; 9 positions agree with TRBD1. The DNA for the CDR3 is TGTGCCAGCAGCCATGTTGAGACAGGGGGGAGAGAGACCCAGTACTTC. Residues: CASSHVETGGRETQYF.